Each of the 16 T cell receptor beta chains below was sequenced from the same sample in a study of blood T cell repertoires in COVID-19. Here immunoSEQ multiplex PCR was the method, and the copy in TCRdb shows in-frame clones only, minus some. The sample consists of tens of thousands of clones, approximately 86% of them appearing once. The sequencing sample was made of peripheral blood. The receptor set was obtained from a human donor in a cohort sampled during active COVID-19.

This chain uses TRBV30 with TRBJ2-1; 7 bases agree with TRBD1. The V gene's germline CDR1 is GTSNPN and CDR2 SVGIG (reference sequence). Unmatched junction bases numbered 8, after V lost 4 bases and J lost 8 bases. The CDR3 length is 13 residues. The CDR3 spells CAWTYRGGHEQFF. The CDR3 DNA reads TGTGCCTGGACCTATAGAGGGGGCCATGAGCAGTTCTTC.

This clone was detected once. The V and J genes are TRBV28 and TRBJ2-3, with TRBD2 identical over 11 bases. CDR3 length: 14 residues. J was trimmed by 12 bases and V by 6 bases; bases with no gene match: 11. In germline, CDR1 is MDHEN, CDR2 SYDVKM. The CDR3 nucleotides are TGTGCCAGCAGCATAACTAGCGGGGGAACAGCTCAGTATTTT. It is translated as CASSITSGGTAQYF.

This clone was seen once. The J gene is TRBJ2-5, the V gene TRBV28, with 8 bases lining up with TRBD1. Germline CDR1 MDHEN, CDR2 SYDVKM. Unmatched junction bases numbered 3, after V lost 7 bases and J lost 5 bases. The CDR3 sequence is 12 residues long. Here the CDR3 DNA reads TGTGCCAGCAAACACAGGGGGGAGACCCAGTACTTC. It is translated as CASKHRGETQYF.

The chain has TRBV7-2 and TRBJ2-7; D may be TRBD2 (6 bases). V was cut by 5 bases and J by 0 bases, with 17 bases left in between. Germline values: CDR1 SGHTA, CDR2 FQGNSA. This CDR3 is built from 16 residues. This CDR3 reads CASSPKAGSSSYEQYF. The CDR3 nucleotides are TGTGCCAGCAGCCCAAAGGCCGGGAGCAGCTCCTACGAGCAGTACTTC.

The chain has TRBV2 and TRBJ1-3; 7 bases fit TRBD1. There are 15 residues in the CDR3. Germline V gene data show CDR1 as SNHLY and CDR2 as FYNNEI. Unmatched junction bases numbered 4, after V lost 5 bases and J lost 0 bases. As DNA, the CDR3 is TGTGCCAGCAGTCGGACAGGAAGCTCTGGAAACACCATATATTTT. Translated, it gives CASSRTGSSGNTIYF.

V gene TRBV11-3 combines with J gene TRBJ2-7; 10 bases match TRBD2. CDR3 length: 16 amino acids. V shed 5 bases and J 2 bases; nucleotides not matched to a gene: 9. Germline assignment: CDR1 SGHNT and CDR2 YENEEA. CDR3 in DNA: TGTGCCAGCAGCCCCCAAGCGGGAGGGCCAACCTACGAGCAGTACTTC. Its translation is CASSPQAGGPTYEQYF.

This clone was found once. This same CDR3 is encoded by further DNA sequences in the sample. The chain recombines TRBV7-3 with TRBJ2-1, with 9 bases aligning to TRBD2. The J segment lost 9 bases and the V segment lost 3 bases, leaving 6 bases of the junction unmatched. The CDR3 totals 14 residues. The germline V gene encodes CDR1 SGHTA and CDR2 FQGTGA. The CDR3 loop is CASSLGLARSEQFF. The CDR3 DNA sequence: TGTGCCAGCAGCTTGGGACTAGCCCGGTCTGAGCAGTTCTTC.

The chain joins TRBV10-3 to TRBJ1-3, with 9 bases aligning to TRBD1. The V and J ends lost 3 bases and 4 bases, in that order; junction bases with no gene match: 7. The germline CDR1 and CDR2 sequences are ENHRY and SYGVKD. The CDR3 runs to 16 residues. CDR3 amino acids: CAISDPDRGFGNTIYF. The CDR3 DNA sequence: TGTGCCATCAGTGATCCCGACAGGGGGTTCGGAAACACCATATATTTT.

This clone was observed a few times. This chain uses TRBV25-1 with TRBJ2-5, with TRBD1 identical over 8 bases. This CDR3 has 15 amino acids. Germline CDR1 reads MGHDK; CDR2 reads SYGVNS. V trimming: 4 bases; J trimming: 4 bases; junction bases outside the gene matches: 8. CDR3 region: CASSGARGRLETQYF. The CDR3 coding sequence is TGTGCCAGCAGTGGGGCCAGGGGGCGATTAGAGACCCAGTACTTC. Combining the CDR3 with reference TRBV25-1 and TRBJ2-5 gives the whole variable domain EADIYQTPRYLVIGTGKKITLECSQTMGHDKMYWYQQDPGMELHLIHYSYGVNSTEKGDLSSESTVSRIRTEHFPLTLESARPSHTSQYLCASSGARGRLETQYFGPGTRLLVL.

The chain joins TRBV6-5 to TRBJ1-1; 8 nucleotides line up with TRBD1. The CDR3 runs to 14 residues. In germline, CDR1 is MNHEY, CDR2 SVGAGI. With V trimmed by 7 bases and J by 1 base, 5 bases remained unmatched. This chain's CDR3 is CASTLGTGNTEAFF. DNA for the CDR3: TGTGCCAGCACCCTCGGGACAGGGAACACTGAAGCTTTCTTT.

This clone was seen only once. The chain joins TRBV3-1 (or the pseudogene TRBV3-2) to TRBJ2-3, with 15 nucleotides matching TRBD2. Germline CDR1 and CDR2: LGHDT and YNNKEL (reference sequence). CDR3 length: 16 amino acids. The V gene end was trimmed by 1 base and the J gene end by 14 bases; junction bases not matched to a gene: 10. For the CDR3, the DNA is TGTGCCAGCAGCCAAGTTGGGGGACTAGCGGGAGGTGCCCGGTATTTT. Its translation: CASSQVGGLAGGARYF.

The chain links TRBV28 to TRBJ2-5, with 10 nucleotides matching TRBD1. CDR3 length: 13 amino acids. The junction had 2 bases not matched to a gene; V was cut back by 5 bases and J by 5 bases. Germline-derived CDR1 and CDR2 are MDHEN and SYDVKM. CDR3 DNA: TGTGCCAGCAGTCCGGACAGGGGGGAGACCCAGTACTTC. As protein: CASSPDRGETQYF.

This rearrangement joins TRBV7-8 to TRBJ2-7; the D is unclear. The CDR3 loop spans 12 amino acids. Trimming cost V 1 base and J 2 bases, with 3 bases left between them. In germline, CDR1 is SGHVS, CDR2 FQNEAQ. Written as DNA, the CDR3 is TGTGCCAGCAGCTTAGACACCTACGAGCAGTACTTC. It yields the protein CASSLDTYEQYF.

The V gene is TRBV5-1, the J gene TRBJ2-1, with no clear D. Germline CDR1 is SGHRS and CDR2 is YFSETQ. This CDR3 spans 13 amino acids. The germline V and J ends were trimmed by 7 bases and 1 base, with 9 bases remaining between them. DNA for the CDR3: TGCGCCAGCTATAGTTCTTCCTACAATGAGCAGTTCTTC. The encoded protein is CASYSSSYNEQFF.

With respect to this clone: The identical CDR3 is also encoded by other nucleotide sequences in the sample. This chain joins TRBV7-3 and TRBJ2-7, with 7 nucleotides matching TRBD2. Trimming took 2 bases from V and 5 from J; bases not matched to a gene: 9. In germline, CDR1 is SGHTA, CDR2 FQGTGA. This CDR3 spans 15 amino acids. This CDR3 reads CASSLGIREVDEQYF. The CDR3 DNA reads TGTGCCAGCAGCTTAGGTATTCGGGAGGTCGACGAGCAGTACTTC.

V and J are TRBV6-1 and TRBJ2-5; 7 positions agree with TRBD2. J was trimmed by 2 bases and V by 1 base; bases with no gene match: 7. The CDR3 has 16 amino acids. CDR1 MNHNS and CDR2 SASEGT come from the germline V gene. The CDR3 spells CASSEGQASGQETQYF. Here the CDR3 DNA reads TGTGCCAGCAGTGAAGGTCAGGCTAGCGGACAAGAGACCCAGTACTTC.